This T cell receptor beta chain came from a study of response to subunit inactivated influenza vaccine. Germline loops: CDR1 MGHDK, CDR2 SYGVNS. Trimming pared 6 bases from V and 2 bases from J, leaving 10 bases between. The length of the CDR3 is 13 residues. As for this clonotype: What it binds is unknown. This sequence may be a read error, since a much larger clone differs from it by one base.

TCRdb reanalysed the RT-PCR reads using MiXCR and keeps one entry per CDR3 protein. The data contain hundreds of thousands of distinct CDR3 sequences, 15% to 19% of them singletons. General observations from the study: With each seasonal influenza vaccination, the authors suggested, few new T cells are recruited.

The TCR sequence derives from a man aged 45-65 years who received an inactivated influenza vaccine. The sample here was PBMCs from blood, taken less than 13 days after vaccination. This chain uses TRBV25-1 with TRBJ1-2, with D perhaps matching TRBD1 (6 bases). The DNA of the CDR3 is TGTGCCAGCAGATCAACAGGGAACTATGGCTACACCTTC. The encoded protein is CASRSTGNYGYTF.